The 13 T cell receptor beta chains in this list originate from one sample, sequenced in a study of T cell responses to AZD1222 COVID-19 vaccine. Assay: immunoSEQ multiplex PCR; the TCRdb copy retains only in-frame clones and omits some. This table holds roughly 100,000 clones, about 90% found once. The specimen was peripheral blood, collected on day 0 of AZD1222 vaccination. These receptors were taken from an adult in good health.

The chain combines TRBV6-6 with TRBJ2-5; TRBD1 might be the D (6 bases). CDR3 length equals 14 residues. V lost 2 bases to trimming and J lost 2 bases, with 9 bases between them. Germline V gene lookup returns CDR1 MNHNY and CDR2 SVGAGI (reference sequence). The CDR3 loop reads CASSYGQRQETQYF. The CDR3 DNA reads as TGTGCCAGCAGTTACGGACAGAGACAAGAGACCCAGTACTTC.

The chain uses TRBV30 and TRBJ1-1; no clear D gene. The germline V and J ends were trimmed by 7 bases and 1 base, with 10 bases remaining between them. Per the germline V gene, CDR1 is GTSNPN and CDR2 is SVGIG (reference sequence). The CDR3 totals 12 residues. The CDR3, as DNA: TGTGCCTCCACGGGAGAGAACACTGAAGCTTTCTTT. Its protein product is CASTGENTEAFF. Together with reference TRBV30 and TRBJ1-1, the CDR3 gives the full variable domain: SQTIHQWPATLVQPVGSPLSLECTVEGTSNPNLYWYRQAAGRGLQLLFYSVGIGQISSEVPQNLSASRPQDRQFILSSKKLLLSDSGFYLCASTGENTEAFFGQGTRLTVV.

This rearrangement joins TRBV5-5 to TRBJ1-3; D unresolved. Germline CDR1 SGHKS, CDR2 YYEKEE (reference sequence). The CDR3 consists of 14 residues. V was shortened by 2 bases and J by 0 bases, with 6 bases between the two germline ends. DNA of the CDR3: TGTGCCAGCAGCTTATGGGACTCTGGAAACACCATATATTTT. Its translation: CASSLWDSGNTIYF. Using reference TRBV5-5 and TRBJ1-3 for the parts outside the CDR3, the full variable domain is DAGVTQSPTHLIKTRGQQVTLRCSPISGHKSVSWYQQVLGQGPQFIFQYYEKEERGRGNFPDRFSARQFPNYSSELNVNALLLGDSALYLCASSLWDSGNTIYFGEGSWLTVV.

The table lists this clone with a count of one. The V and J genes are TRBV4-3 and TRBJ1-2; possibly TRBD1 for D (5 bases). The V gene's germline CDR1 is LGHNA and CDR2 YSLEER. V was trimmed by 4 bases and J by 0 bases, leaving 12 bases between them. The CDR3 has 15 residues. The CDR3 DNA is TGCGCCAGCAGCCGCTACAGGATTACTAACTATGGCTACACCTTC. This codes for CASSRYRITNYGYTF.

V gene TRBV27 combines with J gene TRBJ2-7; 9 nucleotides align to TRBD1. The V gene end was trimmed by 6 bases and the J gene end by 4 bases; junction bases not matched to a gene: 7. In germline, CDR1 is MNHEY, CDR2 SMNVEV (reference sequence). This CDR3 contains 14 residues. In nucleotides, the CDR3 is TGTGCCAGCAGGCCCGGGACAGGGTCGTACGAGCAGTACTTC. Translation gives CASRPGTGSYEQYF.

V usage is TRBV9 and J usage is TRBJ1-1; maybe TRBD1 (6 bases). Trimming took off 4 bases at V and 1 base at J, with 11 bases between the two ends. CDR1 SGDLS and CDR2 YYNGEE come from the germline V gene. The CDR3 consists of 14 residues. CDR3: CASSPRGGNTEAFF. The CDR3 DNA is TGTGCCAGCAGCCCACGAGGGGGGAACACTGAAGCTTTCTTT.

CDR3 bases: TGTGCCAGCAGCTCCGAAGGGGGCTACACCTTC. This gives the protein CASSSEGGYTF. This chain connects TRBV7-9 to TRBJ1-2, with unresolved D. CDR3 length: 11 amino acids. With 4 bases removed from V and 8 bases from J, the gap between germline ends came to 8 bases. Germline V gene lookup returns CDR1 SEHNR and CDR2 FQNEAQ (reference sequence).

This clone was seen once. The rearrangement links TRBV5-1 to TRBJ2-7; D is perhaps TRBD2 (6 bases). V lost 0 bases, J lost 3 bases, and 10 bases lay in between. The CDR3 sequence is 14 residues long. CDR1 SGHRS and CDR2 YFSETQ come from the germline V gene. The CDR3 DNA follows: TGCGCCAGCAGCTTGGAAGGGGACTTCTACGAGCAGTACTTC. Translating gives CASSLEGDFYEQYF.

The J gene is TRBJ1-4, the V gene TRBV7-9; no clear D. The V gene lost 2 bases and the J gene lost 8 bases, with 15 bases spanning the gap. CDR3 length: 15 residues. CDR1 and CDR2 from the germline V gene are SEHNR and FQNEAQ (reference sequence). CDR3 sequence (DNA): TGTGCCAGCAGCTTAATTAGTTCCGTAATGGAAAAACTGTTTTTT. Translation: CASSLISSVMEKLFF.

The chain joins TRBV7-2 to TRBJ2-7, with a tentative D call TRBD1 (6 bases). Germline V lookup: CDR1 SGHTA, CDR2 FQGNSA. CDR3 length equals 16 residues. Trimming took 0 bases from V and 2 from J, leaving 14 bases between them. DNA of the CDR3: TGTGCCAGCAGCTTAGCGGGGGCAGGGACGGCCTACGAGCAGTACTTC. Translation gives CASSLAGAGTAYEQYF.

V usage is TRBV4-1 and J usage is TRBJ1-1; 7 bases are a match to TRBD1. Germline CDR1 and CDR2: MGHRA and YSYEKL. V shed 3 bases, J shed 10 bases, and the junction held 11 bases outside the gene matches. The CDR3 length is 14 residues. The CDR3 sequence is CASSQRDRVHIAFF. The CDR3 DNA reads as TGCGCCAGCAGCCAGAGGGACAGAGTTCACATAGCTTTCTTT.

This chain connects TRBV14 to TRBJ1-4; the D is unclear. V was cut by 3 bases and J by 4 bases, with 12 bases left in between. The CDR3 spans 15 residues. The germline CDR1 and CDR2 sequences are SGHDN and FVKESK. The CDR3 DNA sequence: TGTGCCAGCAGCCAGGGCGGGCTGAATAATGAAAAACTGTTTTTT. This translates into CASSQGGLNNEKLFF.

This clone turned up a few times. This chain joins TRBV2 and TRBJ1-2; 8 bases agree with TRBD1. V lost 3 bases and J lost 3; bases outside the gene matches: 9. Germline values: CDR1 SNHLY, CDR2 FYNNEI. The CDR3 sequence is 16 residues long. CDR3 loop: CASSERAGGSYYGYTF. CDR3 in DNA: TGTGCCAGCAGTGAGAGGGCAGGGGGCTCCTACTATGGCTACACCTTC.